This is a list of T cell receptor beta chains from one sample in a study of blood T cell repertoires in COVID-19. TCRdb's copy holds only in-frame clones and misses some; the assay was immunoSEQ multiplex PCR. The table has 300,000 or so clones, 70% to 90% seen once; the top ten hold roughly 3.7%. Sequencing was done on a sample of peripheral blood. Receptors originate from a woman aged 40 to 55 with acute or convalescent COVID-19. Each CDR3 is given with its conserved first and last residue. The D gene is left open where the match is weak. Rows give clone size only sometimes, using once, few, many, or a class for an expanded clone.

size	V	J	D	CDR3	DNA
.	TRBV6-5	TRBJ1-2	.	CASSFAGVGYGYTF	TGTGCCAGCAGTTTTGCAGGGGTGGGATATGGCTACACCTTC
once	TRBV6-2/TRBV6-3	TRBJ1-2	TRBD1	CASSYPRQGYGYTF	TGTGCCAGCAGTTATCCGCGACAGGGCTATGGCTACACCTTC
.	TRBV19	TRBJ1-2	.	CASSIVRDSGYGYTF	TGTGCCAGTAGTATAGTTCGGGACTCAGGATATGGCTACACCTTC
.	TRBV5-1	TRBJ1-2	TRBD1	CASSRDRGGNYGYTF	TGCGCCAGCAGCAGAGACAGGGGAGGAAACTATGGCTACACCTTC
.	TRBV19	TRBJ1-1	TRBD1	CASSIFGGRTGGTEAFF	TGTGCCAGTAGTATATTCGGAGGGAGGACAGGGGGGACTGAAGCTTTCTTT
.	TRBV30	TRBJ1-1	.	CAWSVRGGTEAFF	TGTGCCTGGAGTGTACGGGGGGGCACTGAAGCTTTCTTT
.	TRBV27	TRBJ1-5	.	CASSPALSNQPQHF	TGTGCCAGCAGCCCTGCGCTAAGCAATCAGCCCCAGCATTTT
.	TRBV9	TRBJ1-1	.	CASSVGGGEAFF	TGTGCCAGCAGCGTAGGAGGGGGTGAAGCTTTCTTT
.	TRBV6-1	TRBJ1-3	.	CASSERGGNTIYF	TGTGCCAGCAGTGAAAGGGGCGGAAACACCATATATTTT
.	TRBV6-5	TRBJ2-5	TRBD2	CASSWGGGQETQYF	TGTGCCAGCAGTTGGGGGGGTGGCCAAGAGACCCAGTACTTC
few	TRBV4-1	TRBJ1-1	TRBD1	CASSQGAPGGPNTEAFF	TGCGCCAGCAGCCAAGGAGCGCCAGGGGGTCCGAACACTGAAGCTTTCTTT
.	TRBV9	TRBJ1-5	.	CASSLELLTGRRGNQPQHF	TGTGCCAGCAGCCTTGAGTTGTTGACAGGTCGTCGAGGCAATCAGCCCCAGCATTTT
.	TRBV6-1	TRBJ1-3	.	CASSEIGSGNTIYF	TGTGCCAGCAGTGAGATTGGGAGTGGAAACACCATATATTTT
.	TRBV6-1	TRBJ1-4	.	CASSEAGGWEKLFF	TGTGCCAGCAGTGAAGCAGGAGGGTGGGAAAAACTGTTTTTT
.	TRBV5-6	TRBJ1-2	TRBD1	CASSWGPQDRGSGDTF	TGTGCCAGCAGCTGGGGTCCCCAAGACAGGGGGTCGGGGGACACCTTC
.	TRBV24-1	TRBJ2-4	.	CATSDFKGPGQRGIQYF	TGTGCCACCAGTGATTTCAAGGGTCCGGGACAACGGGGCATTCAGTACTTC
.	TRBV5-1	TRBJ1-1	.	CASRNTRENTEAFF	TGCGCCAGCAGAAACACCAGGGAGAACACTGAAGCTTTCTTT
.	TRBV24-1	TRBJ1-2	TRBD1	CATSDPDRSYGYTF	TGTGCCACCAGTGATCCGGACAGGTCCTATGGCTACACCTTC
.	TRBV5-5	TRBJ2-5	.	CASSLPGQETQYF	TGTGCCAGCAGCTTGCCGGGCCAAGAGACCCAGTACTTC
.	TRBV28	TRBJ1-2	.	CASSPPRANYGYTF	TGTGCCAGCAGTCCCCCGCGAGCTAACTATGGCTACACCTTC
.	TRBV3-1/TRBV3-2	TRBJ1-2	TRBD1	CASSQTGQVQYYGYTF	TGTGCCAGCAGCCAAACCGGACAGGTTCAGTACTATGGCTACACCTTC
.	TRBV15	TRBJ2-3	.	CATRVASTDTQYF	TGTGCCACCAGAGTAGCGAGCACAGATACGCAGTATTTT
.	TRBV2	TRBJ2-3	TRBD1	CASSVQQGVDTQYF	TGTGCCAGCAGTGTTCAACAGGGGGTAGATACGCAGTATTTT
.	TRBV11-2	TRBJ1-1	.	CASSLKYWRGNTEAFF	TGTGCCAGCAGCTTAAAGTATTGGAGGGGAAACACTGAAGCTTTCTTT
.	TRBV12-5	TRBJ1-3	.	CASGFSPRTGSGNTIYF	TGTGCTAGTGGTTTCTCCCCTCGGACTGGCTCTGGAAACACCATATATTTT
.	TRBV6-2/TRBV6-3	TRBJ1-2	TRBD1	CASSRTGPGHYGYTF	TGTGCCAGCAGTCGGACAGGGCCGGGGCACTATGGCTACACCTTC
.	TRBV6-2/TRBV6-3	TRBJ1-6	TRBD1	CASSRTGGAGSPLHF	TGTGCCAGCAGTCGGACAGGGGGCGCAGGTTCACCCCTCCACTTT
.	TRBV10-3	TRBJ1-2	TRBD1	CAISAGQGSSYGYTF	TGTGCCATCAGTGCCGGACAGGGTTCGAGCTATGGCTACACCTTC
.	TRBV19	TRBJ1-6	.	CASSHFGQISSYNSPLHF	TGTGCCAGTAGTCACTTCGGACAAATCAGCTCCTATAATTCACCCCTCCACTTT
once	TRBV9	TRBJ1-1	TRBD1	CASSVSGTVNTEAFF	TGTGCCAGCAGCGTAAGTGGGACAGTCAACACTGAAGCTTTCTTT
.	TRBV19	TRBJ1-5	.	CASTTMGRANQPQHF	TGTGCCAGTACCACCATGGGCAGGGCGAATCAGCCCCAGCATTTT
.	TRBV5-8	TRBJ1-5	.	CASSPRARGEPQHF	TGTGCCAGCAGCCCTAGGGCCAGGGGAGAGCCCCAGCATTTT
.	TRBV5-4	TRBJ1-3	TRBD1	CASSLERDRGKGTIYF	TGTGCCAGCAGCTTGGAGAGGGACAGGGGGAAGGGGACCATATATTTT
.	TRBV20-1	TRBJ1-1	.	CSASRPRGRATEAFF	TGCAGTGCTAGTAGACCCCGGGGAAGGGCCACTGAAGCTTTCTTT
.	TRBV4-1	TRBJ1-2	.	CASSQERTVTSNYGYTF	TGCGCCAGCAGCCAAGAACGGACAGTTACCTCTAACTATGGCTACACCTTC
.	TRBV6-5	TRBJ2-5	TRBD2	CATALLAGTQETQYF	TGTGCCACGGCACTTCTAGCGGGGACGCAAGAGACCCAGTACTTC